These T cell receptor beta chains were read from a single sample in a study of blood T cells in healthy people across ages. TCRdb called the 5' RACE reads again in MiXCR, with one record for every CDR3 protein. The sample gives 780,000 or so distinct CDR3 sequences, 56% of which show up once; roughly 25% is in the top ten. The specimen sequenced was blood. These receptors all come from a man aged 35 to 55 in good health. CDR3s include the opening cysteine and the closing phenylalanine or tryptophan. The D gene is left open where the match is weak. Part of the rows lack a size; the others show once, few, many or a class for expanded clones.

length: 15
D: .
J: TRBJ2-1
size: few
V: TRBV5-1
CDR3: CASSPTVTRYNEQFF
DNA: TGCGCCAGCAGCCCGACAGTCACCAGATACAATGAGCAGTTCTTC

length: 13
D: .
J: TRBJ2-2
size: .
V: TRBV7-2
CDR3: CASSFRVTGELFF
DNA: TGTGCCAGCAGCTTTAGGGTTACCGGGGAGCTGTTTTTT

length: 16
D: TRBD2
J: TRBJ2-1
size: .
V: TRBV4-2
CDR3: CASSQDSGGALNEQFF
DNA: TGTGCCAGCAGCCAAGATAGCGGGGGGGCATTAAATGAGCAGTTCTTC

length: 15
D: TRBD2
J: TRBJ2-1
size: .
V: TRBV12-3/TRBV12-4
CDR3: CASSLRKRGYNEQFF
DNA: TGTGCCAGCAGTTTACGTAAGCGGGGGTACAATGAGCAGTTCTTC

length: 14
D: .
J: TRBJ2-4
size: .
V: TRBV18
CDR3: CASSPRGAKNIQYF
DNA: TGTGCCAGCTCACCAAGAGGGGCCAAAAACATTCAGTACTTC

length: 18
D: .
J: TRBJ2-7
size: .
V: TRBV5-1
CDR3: CASTLYPQGGPAYNEQYF
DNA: TGCGCCAGCACCTTGTACCCACAAGGGGGGCCTGCCTACAATGAGCAGTACTTC

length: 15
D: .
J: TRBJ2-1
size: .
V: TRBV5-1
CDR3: CASSFGLVSGNEQFF
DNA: TGCGCCAGCAGCTTCGGATTAGTTTCGGGGAATGAGCAGTTCTTC

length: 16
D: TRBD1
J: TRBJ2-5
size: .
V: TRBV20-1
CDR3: CSADEIKQGIWETQYF
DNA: TGCAGTGCTGACGAAATAAAACAGGGGATTTGGGAGACCCAGTACTTC

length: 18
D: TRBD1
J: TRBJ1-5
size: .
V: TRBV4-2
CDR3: CASSQDLIGTGTGGTQHF
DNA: TGTGCCAGCAGCCAAGATCTCATAGGGACAGGGACTGGGGGGACCCAGCATTTT

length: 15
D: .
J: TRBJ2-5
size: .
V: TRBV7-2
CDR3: CASRTAPNALETQYF
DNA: TGTGCCAGCAGGACAGCCCCGAACGCTTTGGAGACCCAGTACTTC

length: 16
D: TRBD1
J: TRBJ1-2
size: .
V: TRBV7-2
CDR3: CASSLSPTGQNYGYTF
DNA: TGTGCCAGCAGCTTATCCCCAACGGGACAGAACTATGGCTACACCTTC

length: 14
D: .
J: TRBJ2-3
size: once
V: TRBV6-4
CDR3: CASERAQSTDTQYF
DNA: TGTGCCAGCGAGAGGGCGCAATCCACAGATACGCAGTATTTT

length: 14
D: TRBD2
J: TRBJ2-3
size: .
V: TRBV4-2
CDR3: CASSQVAREGPQYF
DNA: TGTGCCAGCAGTCAAGTGGCGCGGGAGGGCCCGCAGTATTTT

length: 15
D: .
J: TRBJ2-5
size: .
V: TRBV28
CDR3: CASSLSGVRQETQYF
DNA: TGTGCCAGCAGTTTATCTGGGGTGCGCCAAGAGACCCAGTACTTC

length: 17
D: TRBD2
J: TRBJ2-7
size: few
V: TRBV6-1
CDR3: CATGVGGLADTGYEQYF
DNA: TGTGCGACCGGGGTGGGAGGACTAGCGGATACGGGATACGAGCAGTACTTC